This entry concerns a single TCR beta chain. This record comes from a study of blood T cell repertoires in COVID-19. Study details: COVID-19 samples collected from the United States, Italy and Spain covered acute and convalescent phases. T cells, B-cell-depleted T cells, or PBMCs supplied cDNA or gDNA.

Germline V CDR1 and CDR2: SEHNR, FQNEAQ (reference sequence). V was pared by 5 bases and J by 1 base, with 14 bases between. The CDR3 runs 15 residues. Original processing methods: Reference gene primer amplification in the assay estimated nucleated cell counts. Sequencing used immunoSEQ multiplex PCR; TCRdb keeps in-frame clones, though not all of them. The V and J calls and clone size are taken from that table; D and trimming were inferred from the DNA. The sample shows 150,000 to 200,000 clones, about 93% of them seen only once. Specimen: peripheral blood. The chain joins TRBV7-9 to TRBJ1-1, with TRBD1 as a possible D gene (5 bases). This TCR was recovered from a woman aged 50 to 65 with acute or convalescent COVID-19. The chain's CDR3 is CASSPTTVRNTEAFF. In DNA, the CDR3 is TGTGCCAGCAGCCCTACGACAGTGAGGAACACTGAAGCTTTCTTT. Based on the CDR3 plus reference TRBV7-9 and TRBJ1-1, the full variable domain is DTGVSQNPRHKITKRGQNVTFRCDPISEHNRLYWYRQTLGQGPEFLTYFQNEAQLEKSRLLSDRFSAERPKGSFSTLEIQRTEQGDSAMYLCASSPTTVRNTEAFFGQGTRLTVV.